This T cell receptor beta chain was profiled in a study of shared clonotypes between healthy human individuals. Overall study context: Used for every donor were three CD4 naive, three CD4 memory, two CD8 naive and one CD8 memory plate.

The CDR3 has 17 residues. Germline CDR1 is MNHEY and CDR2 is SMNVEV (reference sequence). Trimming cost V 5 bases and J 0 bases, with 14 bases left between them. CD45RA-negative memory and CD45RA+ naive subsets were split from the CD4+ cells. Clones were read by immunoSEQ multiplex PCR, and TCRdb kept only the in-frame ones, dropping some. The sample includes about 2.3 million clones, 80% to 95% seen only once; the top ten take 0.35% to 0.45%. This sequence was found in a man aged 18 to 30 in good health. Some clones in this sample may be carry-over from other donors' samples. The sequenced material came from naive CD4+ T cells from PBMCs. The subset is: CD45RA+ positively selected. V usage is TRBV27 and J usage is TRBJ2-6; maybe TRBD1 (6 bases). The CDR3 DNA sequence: TGTGCCAGCAGTAGGGACACCTTCAGCTCTGGGGCCAACGTCCTGACTTTC. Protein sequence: CASSRDTFSSGANVLTF.